The 29 T cell receptor beta chains reported below all come from one sample, sequenced in a study of read filtering for tumor transcriptome and immune sequencing. From 300 to 400 ng of RNA, a library with molecular barcoded alpha/delta and beta/gamma adaptors was made. TCRdb fed the reads into MiXCR, producing one record per CDR3 protein. The sample consists of approximately 58,000 distinct CDR3 sequences, around 20% of them appearing once. Source material: a population of CD138-negative cells sorted from bone marrow. These TCRs come from a donor aged 40 or older with multiple myeloma.

This clonotype was counted once. This chain uses TRBV6-6 with TRBJ2-2; the D is unclear. The germline CDR1 and CDR2 sequences are MNHNY and SVGAGI (reference sequence). The V end lost 2 bases, the J end lost 2 bases, and 12 bases lay between the germline ends. The CDR3 runs 16 residues. The CDR3 nucleotides are TGTGCCAGCAGTTACAATCCAGGTTCTAACACCGGGGAGCTGTTTTTT. Protein product: CASSYNPGSNTGELFF.

This clonotype appeared a few times. The V call is TRBV27, the J call TRBJ2-5; TRBD2 agrees at 13 bases. From germline, CDR1 is MNHEY and CDR2 SMNVEV (reference sequence). The CDR3 sequence is 17 residues long. V gave up 6 bases and J gave up 0 bases; unmatched junction bases: 7. The CDR3 region is CASSSGTSGAYQETQYF. The CDR3 DNA reads TGTGCCAGCAGCTCCGGGACTAGCGGGGCGTACCAAGAGACCCAGTACTTC.

This clonotype was observed a handful of times. The CDR3 DNA reads as TGCAGTGCTAGCGGCCCGACTGGTCATACGCAGTATTTT. Its translation: CSASGPTGHTQYF. The rearrangement joins TRBV20-1 to TRBJ2-3; D is unclear. Germline CDR1 reads DFQATT; CDR2 reads SNEGSKA (reference sequence). Trimming took 3 bases from V and 7 from J, leaving 14 bases between them. CDR3 length: 13 amino acids.

This clonotype was seen repeatedly, ten times or more. The rearrangement uses TRBV20-1 and TRBJ2-1; D possibly corresponds to TRBD2 (5 bases). The length of the CDR3 is 11 residues. Trimming took off 5 bases at V and 10 bases at J, with 12 bases between the two ends. The V gene's germline CDR1 is DFQATT and CDR2 SNEGSKA (reference sequence). CDR3 DNA: TGCAGTGCTCCACTAGACGCAGAGCAGTTCTTC. It encodes CSAPLDAEQFF.

This clonotype was detected only a few times. V usage is TRBV12-3 or TRBV12-4 and J usage is TRBJ2-1; TRBD2 aligns across 9 bases. V shed 3 bases and J 0 bases; nucleotides not matched to a gene: 3. This CDR3 region has 16 residues. CDR3 coding DNA: TGTGCCAGCAGTTTTTATAGCGGGAGCTCCTACAATGAGCAGTTCTTC. Encoded protein: CASSFYSGSSYNEQFF.

The chain joins TRBV11-2 to TRBJ1-1, with a weak D call TRBD1 (6 bases). CDR1 SGHAT and CDR2 FQNNGV come from the germline V gene. The CDR3 runs to 18 residues. V was pared by 4 bases and J by 0 bases, with 21 bases between. CDR3 nucleotides: TGTGCCAGCAGCTCGGGGCGGACAGCCAGGAGACTGAACACTGAAGCTTTCTTT. Translated, it gives CASSSGRTARRLNTEAFF.

This clonotype was found a few times. The rearrangement links TRBV5-1 to TRBJ2-2, with 13 bases that match TRBD2. There are 18 residues in the CDR3. V trimming: 3 bases; J trimming: 7 bases; junction bases outside the gene matches: 12. CDR1 and CDR2 (germline): SGHRS, YFSETQ. The CDR3: CASSWVSGTSGINGELFF. In DNA form, the CDR3 reads TGCGCCAGCAGCTGGGTGTCCGGGACTAGCGGGATTAACGGGGAGCTGTTTTTT.

The chain combines TRBV14 with TRBJ2-7; D may be TRBD1 (5 bases). V gave up 0 bases and J gave up 6 bases, with 12 bases separating them. Germline CDR1 is SGHDN and CDR2 is FVKESK. The CDR3 runs to 14 residues. The CDR3 spells CASSQDRQGGEQYF. DNA for the CDR3: TGTGCCAGCAGCCAAGATCGTCAGGGCGGCGAGCAGTACTTC.

The rearrangement joins TRBV7-9 to TRBJ2-5; TRBD1 agrees at 8 bases. V trimming: 6 bases; J trimming: 4 bases; junction bases outside the gene matches: 7. CDR3 length: 14 residues. Germline V gene lookup returns CDR1 SEHNR and CDR2 FQNEAQ (reference sequence). CDR3 loop: CASRISGGAETQYF. The CDR3 bases are TGTGCCAGCAGGATCTCAGGGGGCGCAGAGACCCAGTACTTC.

This clonotype has at least ten counts. This sequence joins TRBV11-2 and TRBJ2-7, with a weak D call TRBD1 (5 bases). The V end lost 1 base, the J end lost 0 bases, and 10 bases lay between the germline ends. CDR3 length: 15 residues. The germline CDR1 and CDR2 sequences are SGHAT and FQNNGV. The CDR3 coding sequence is TGTGCCAGCAGCTTAGGGGTCAGGGACTCCTACGAGCAGTACTTC. Its translation is CASSLGVRDSYEQYF. Full variable domain (outside the CDR3, taken from reference TRBV11-2 and TRBJ2-7): EAGVAQSPRYKIIEKRQSVAFWCNPISGHATLYWYQQILGQGPKLLIQFQNNGVVDDSQLPKDRFSAERLKGVDSTLKIQPAKLEDSAVYLCASSLGVRDSYEQYFGPGTRLTVT.

To note about this clonotype: No conserved phenylalanine or tryptophan is present at the end of the CDR3, so a read error is the likely explanation. The DNA is left out, because the CDR3 cannot be placed on it with certainty; the CDR3 is given as TCRdb lists it. This chain links TRBV29-1 with TRBJ2-2; the table's D call TRBD1 went unverified against the DNA. From its first to its last residue, the CDR3 has 14 amino acids. Per the germline V gene, CDR1 is SQVTM and CDR2 is ANQGSEA. CDR3 loop: CSVAGRANTGELLL.

This clonotype has more than one count but fewer than ten. Since a much larger clone is just one base distant, this may be a read error. The rearrangement links TRBV11-2 to TRBJ2-3; no clear D gene. The CDR3 totals 16 residues. Germline values: CDR1 SGHAT, CDR2 FQNNGV. CDR3 bases: TGTGCCGGCAGCCCCTCGGTCACGAAACCCACAGATACGCAGTATTTT. Encoded protein: CAGSPSVTKPTDTQYF.

This clonotype is categorized as medium-sized. V gene TRBV14 combines with J gene TRBJ2-1; 13 bases fit TRBD2. The CDR3 is 15 amino acids. Trimming removed 4 bases from V and 10 bases from J; junction bases left unmatched: 7. The germline V gene encodes CDR1 SGHDN and CDR2 FVKESK. This chain's CDR3 is CASSPRTSGREEQFF. The CDR3 bases are TGTGCCAGCAGCCCGCGGACTAGCGGGAGAGAGGAGCAGTTCTTC.

In this sample, this clonotype turned up many times. This chain connects TRBV18 to TRBJ2-2, with D maybe TRBD1 (6 bases). Germline CDR1 and CDR2: KGHSH and LQKENI. This CDR3 has 14 amino acids. The V end was cut by 9 bases, the J end by 1 base, with 12 bases between. The CDR3, as DNA: TGTGCCAGTCAGGACAGCATGAACACCGGGGAGCTGTTTTTT. Translation gives CASQDSMNTGELFF. Full variable domain (remainder filled in from reference TRBV18 and TRBJ2-2): NAGVMQNPRHLVRRRGQEARLRCSPMKGHSHVYWYRQLPEEGLKFMVYLQKENIIDESGMPKERFSAEFPKEGPSILRIQQVVRGDSAAYFCASQDSMNTGELFFGEGSRLTVL.

This clonotype was seen many times. The chain employs TRBV5-6 and TRBJ1-1, with unresolved D. The CDR3 has 12 residues. The V end was cut by 6 bases, the J end by 0 bases, with 6 bases between. The V gene's germline CDR1 is SGHDT and CDR2 YYEEEE. Written as DNA, the CDR3 is TGTGCCAGCACCTTCTTGAACACTGAAGCTTTCTTT. Translation gives CASTFLNTEAFF.

This clonotype was detected ten times or more. The chain uses TRBV28 and TRBJ1-2, with D perhaps TRBD1 (5 bases). Trimming took 1 base from V and 1 from J, leaving 7 bases between them. Per germline, CDR1 MDHEN and CDR2 SYDVKM. The CDR3 sequence is 14 residues long. DNA of the CDR3: TGTGCCAGCAGTTTATTAGGGGTTAACTATGGCTACACCTTC. As protein: CASSLLGVNYGYTF.

This chain uses TRBV12-3 or TRBV12-4 with TRBJ1-1, with TRBD1 as a possible D gene (5 bases). Trimming took 5 bases from V and 4 from J, leaving 11 bases between them. CDR3 length: 13 residues. CDR3 sequence: CASSPPGSTEAFF. CDR3 in DNA: TGTGCCAGCAGTCCGCCAGGGAGCACTGAAGCTTTCTTT.

Of note for this clonotype: A single base separates this from a much larger clone, so it may be a read error. The chain is built from TRBV5-1 and TRBJ2-3, with 7 bases fitting TRBD2. The CDR3 sequence is 14 residues long. Germline loops: CDR1 SGHRS, CDR2 YFSETQ. The CDR3 DNA reads as TGCGCCAGCAGCTTTACTAGCGCCACAGATACGCAGTGTTTT. It encodes CASSFTSATDTQCF.

This clonotype was observed many times. This chain joins TRBV6-1 and TRBJ1-1; TRBD1 agrees at 8 bases. The germline gives CDR1 MNHNS, CDR2 SASEGT. The CDR3 totals 14 residues. V dropped 5 bases and J dropped 3; count of bases not matched to a gene: 5. The CDR3: CASSLDRADTEAFF. The CDR3 DNA follows: TGTGCCAGCAGTTTGGACAGGGCGGACACTGAAGCTTTCTTT.

Ten or more counts support this clonotype. The chain has TRBV14 and TRBJ2-5, with no clear D. The V and J ends lost 1 base and 5 bases respectively, with 11 bases between them. The CDR3 sequence is 14 residues long. Germline assignment: CDR1 SGHDN and CDR2 FVKESK. The CDR3, as DNA: TGTGCCAGCAGCCAAGCTTCGACGGTGGAGACCCAGTACTTC. It yields the protein CASSQASTVETQYF.

The rearrangement uses TRBV5-1 and TRBJ2-1, with 8 bases aligning to TRBD2. The V and J ends lost 2 bases and 6 bases, in that order; junction bases with no gene match: 1. The CDR3 has 13 amino acids. Germline V gives CDR1 SGHRS, CDR2 YFSETQ. CDR3 amino acids: CASSFSGTNEQFF. The CDR3 nucleotides read TGCGCCAGCAGCTTTAGCGGGACCAATGAGCAGTTCTTC.

The chain is built from TRBV27 and TRBJ2-2; D could derive from TRBD1 or TRBD2 (6 bases each). Germline V gene lookup returns CDR1 MNHEY and CDR2 SMNVEV (reference sequence). V lost 5 bases and J lost 6, with 13 bases in between. This CDR3 spans 14 amino acids. CDR3 nucleotide sequence: TGTGCCAGCAGTCAAGAAGGGGGGTCCGGGGAGCTGTTTTTT. Residues: CASSQEGGSGELFF.

At least ten counts were recorded for this clonotype. This sequence joins TRBV12-5 and TRBJ2-2, with D possibly called TRBD1 or TRBD2 (6 bases each). V was pared by 1 base and J by 3 bases, with 9 bases between. Germline V gives CDR1 LGHNT, CDR2 FRNRAP. The CDR3 runs 15 residues. This CDR3 is CASGLDREDTGELFF. CDR3 in DNA: TGTGCTAGTGGTTTGGACAGGGAGGACACCGGGGAGCTGTTTTTT. The whole variable domain, remainder taken from reference TRBV12-5 and TRBJ2-2, is DARVTQTPRHKVTEMGQEVTMRCQPILGHNTVFWYRQTMMQGLELLAYFRNRAPLDDSGMPKDRFSAEMPDATLATLKIQPSEPRDSAVYFCASGLDREDTGELFFGEGSRLTVL.

As to this clonotype: This may be a read error, as it is one base from a much larger clone. The chain has TRBV4-1 and TRBJ1-4; no reliable D call. This CDR3 spans 16 amino acids. The V and J ends lost 1 base and 6 bases respectively, with 15 bases between them. Germline V lookup: CDR1 MGHRA, CDR2 YSYEKL. The CDR3 sequence: CASSQVSPWADEKLFF. CDR3 nucleotides: TGCGCCAGCAGCCAAGTCTCACCGTGGGCGGATGAAAAACTGTTTTTT.

This clonotype was detected ten times or more. The gene calls are TRBV29-1 and TRBJ2-3, with no clear D. The CDR3 extends over 11 amino acids. Germline V gene lookup returns CDR1 SQVTM and CDR2 ANQGSEA. Trimming removed 5 bases at V and 3 bases at J, with 6 bases between. CDR3 DNA sequence: TGCAGCGTTAGAGAGACAGATACGCAGTATTTT. This codes for CSVRETDTQYF.

The chain uses TRBV5-1 and TRBJ2-7; D remains ambiguous. CDR1 is SGHRS, CDR2 YFSETQ, per germline. Trimming pared 0 bases from V and 3 bases from J, leaving 4 bases between. The CDR3 contains 12 residues. DNA of the CDR3: TGCGCCAGCAGCTTGGGGGACTACGAGCAGTACTTC. Translation gives CASSLGDYEQYF. The full variable domain, its missing parts supplied by reference TRBV5-1 and TRBJ2-7, is KAGVTQTPRYLIKTRGQQVTLSCSPISGHRSVSWYQQTPGQGLQFLFEYFSETQRNKGNFPGRFSGRQFSNSRSEMNVSTLELGDSALYLCASSLGDYEQYFGPGTRLTVT.

Notes on this clonotype: In this CDR3 the conserved last residue, phenylalanine or tryptophan, is missing, so a read error is likely. The chain has TRBV7-9 and TRBJ2-3; TRBD2 matches at 9 bases. Germline values: CDR1 SEHNR, CDR2 FQNEAQ (reference sequence). The CDR3 consists of 15 residues. CDR3 DNA: TGTGCCAGCAGCTTAGAGCGGGGGGCCACAGATATGCAGTATCTT. It codes for CASSLERGATDMQYL.

The chain has TRBV4-1 and TRBJ2-3; D unresolved. The CDR3 runs 14 residues. Germline V CDR1 and CDR2: MGHRA, YSYEKL. The V end lost 3 bases, the J end lost 4 bases, and 11 bases lay between the germline ends. The CDR3 nucleotides read TGCGCCAGCAGCCAGGTCTTTGGGGCAGATACGCAGTATTTT. This gives the protein CASSQVFGADTQYF.

J is TRBJ2-7 and V is TRBV11-2; the match to TRBD2 covers 7 bases. Losses at the gene ends were 5 bases for V and 4 bases for J; bases not matched to a gene: 11. CDR3 size: 15 residues. Germline CDR1 SGHAT, CDR2 FQNNGV. The CDR3 region has the DNA TGTGCCAGCAGCCCCCAGCGGGGAGAGGTGTACGAGCAGTACTTC. The encoded protein is CASSPQRGEVYEQYF.